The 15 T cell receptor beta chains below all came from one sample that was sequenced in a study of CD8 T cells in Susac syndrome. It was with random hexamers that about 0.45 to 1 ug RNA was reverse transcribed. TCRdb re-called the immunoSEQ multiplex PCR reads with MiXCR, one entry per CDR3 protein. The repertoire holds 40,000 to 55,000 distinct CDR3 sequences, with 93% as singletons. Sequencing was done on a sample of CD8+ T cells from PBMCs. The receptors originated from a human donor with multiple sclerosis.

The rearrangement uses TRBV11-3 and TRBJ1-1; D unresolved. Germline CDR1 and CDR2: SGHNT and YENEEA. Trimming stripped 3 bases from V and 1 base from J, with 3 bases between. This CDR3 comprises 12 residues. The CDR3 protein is CASSFGNTEAFF. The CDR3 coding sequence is TGTGCCAGCAGCTTCGGGAACACTGAAGCTTTCTTT.

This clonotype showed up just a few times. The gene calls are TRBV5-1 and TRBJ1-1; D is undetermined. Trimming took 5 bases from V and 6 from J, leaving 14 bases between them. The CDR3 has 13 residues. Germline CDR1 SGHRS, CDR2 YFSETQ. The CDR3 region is CASRLISGAEAFF. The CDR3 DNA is TGCGCCAGCAGACTCATTAGTGGAGCTGAAGCTTTCTTT.

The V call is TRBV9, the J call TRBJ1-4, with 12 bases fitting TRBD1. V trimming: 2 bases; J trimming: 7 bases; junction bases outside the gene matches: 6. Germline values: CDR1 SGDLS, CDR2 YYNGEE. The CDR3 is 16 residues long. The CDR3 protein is CASSVGTGGLGEKLFF. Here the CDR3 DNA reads TGTGCCAGCAGCGTGGGGACAGGGGGCTTGGGTGAAAAACTGTTTTTT.

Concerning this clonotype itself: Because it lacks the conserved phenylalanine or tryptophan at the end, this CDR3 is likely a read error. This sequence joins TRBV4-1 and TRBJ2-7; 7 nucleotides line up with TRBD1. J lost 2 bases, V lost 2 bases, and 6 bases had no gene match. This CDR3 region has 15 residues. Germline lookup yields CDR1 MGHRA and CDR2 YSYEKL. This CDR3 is CASSQTGAGTYEQYL. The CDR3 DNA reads TGCGCCAGCAGCCAAACAGGGGCCGGGACCTACGAGCAGTACCTC.

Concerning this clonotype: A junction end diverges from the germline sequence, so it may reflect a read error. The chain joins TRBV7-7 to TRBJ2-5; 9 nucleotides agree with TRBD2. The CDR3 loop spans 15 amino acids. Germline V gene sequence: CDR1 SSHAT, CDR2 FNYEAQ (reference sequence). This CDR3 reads CASSLAGADQETQYF. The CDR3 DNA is TGTGCTAGCAGCTTAGCGGGGGCCGACCAAGAGACCCAGTACTTC. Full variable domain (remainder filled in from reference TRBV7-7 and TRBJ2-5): GAGVSQSPRYKVTKRGQDVTLRCDPISSHATLYWYQQALGQGPEFLTYFNYEAQPDKSGLPSDRFSAERPEGSISTLTIQRTEQRDSAMYRCASSLAGADQETQYFGPGTRLLVL.

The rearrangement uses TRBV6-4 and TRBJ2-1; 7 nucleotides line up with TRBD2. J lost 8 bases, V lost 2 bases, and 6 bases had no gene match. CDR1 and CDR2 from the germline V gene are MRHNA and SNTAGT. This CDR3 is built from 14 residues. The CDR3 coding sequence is TGTGCCAGCAGTGACGGGGGGGATAGGGATGAGCAGTTCTTC. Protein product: CASSDGGDRDEQFF.

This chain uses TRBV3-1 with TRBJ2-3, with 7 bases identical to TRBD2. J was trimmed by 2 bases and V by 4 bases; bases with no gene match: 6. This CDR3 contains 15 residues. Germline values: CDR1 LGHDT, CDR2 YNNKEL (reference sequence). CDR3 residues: CASSRGGRPTDTQYF. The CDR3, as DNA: TGTGCCAGCAGCCGGGGAGGGAGGCCCACAGATACGCAGTATTTT.

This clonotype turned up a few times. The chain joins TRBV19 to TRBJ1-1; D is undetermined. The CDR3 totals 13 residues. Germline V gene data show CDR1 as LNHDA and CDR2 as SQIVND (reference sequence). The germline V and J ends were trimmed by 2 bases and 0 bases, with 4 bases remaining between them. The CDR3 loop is CASSIKMNTEAFF. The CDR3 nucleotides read TGTGCCAGTAGTATAAAGATGAACACTGAAGCTTTCTTT.

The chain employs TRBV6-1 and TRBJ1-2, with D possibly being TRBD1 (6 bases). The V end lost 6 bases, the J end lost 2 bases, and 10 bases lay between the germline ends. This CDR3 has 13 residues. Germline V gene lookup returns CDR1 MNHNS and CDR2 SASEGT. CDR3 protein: CASRHRENYGYTF. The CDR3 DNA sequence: TGTGCCAGCAGACACAGGGAGAACTATGGCTACACCTTC.

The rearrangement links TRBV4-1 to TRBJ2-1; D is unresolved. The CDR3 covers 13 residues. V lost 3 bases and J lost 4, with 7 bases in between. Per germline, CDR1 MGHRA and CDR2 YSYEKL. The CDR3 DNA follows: TGCGCCAGCAGCCATACACCATACAATGAGCAGTTCTTC. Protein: CASSHTPYNEQFF.

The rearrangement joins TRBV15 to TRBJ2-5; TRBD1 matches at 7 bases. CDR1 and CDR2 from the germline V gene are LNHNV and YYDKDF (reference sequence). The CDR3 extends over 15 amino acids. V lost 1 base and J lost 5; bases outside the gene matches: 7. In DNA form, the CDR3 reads TGTGCCACCAGCAGAGCCGACAGGGTTGGGGAGACCCAGTACTTC. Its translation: CATSRADRVGETQYF.

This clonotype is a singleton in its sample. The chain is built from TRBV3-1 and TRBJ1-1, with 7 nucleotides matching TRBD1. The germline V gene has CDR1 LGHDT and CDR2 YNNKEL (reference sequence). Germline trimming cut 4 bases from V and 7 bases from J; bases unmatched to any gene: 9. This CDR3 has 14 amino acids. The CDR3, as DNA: TGTGCCAGCAGCCCCCCGAGGGGGCGGATTGAAGCTTTCTTT. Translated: CASSPPRGRIEAFF.

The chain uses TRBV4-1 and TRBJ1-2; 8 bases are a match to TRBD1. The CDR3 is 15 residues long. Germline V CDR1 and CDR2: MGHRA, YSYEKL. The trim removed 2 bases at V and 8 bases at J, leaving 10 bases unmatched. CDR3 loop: CASSQTGGRRSGYTF. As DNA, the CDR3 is TGCGCCAGCAGCCAAACAGGGGGGAGACGTAGCGGCTACACCTTC.

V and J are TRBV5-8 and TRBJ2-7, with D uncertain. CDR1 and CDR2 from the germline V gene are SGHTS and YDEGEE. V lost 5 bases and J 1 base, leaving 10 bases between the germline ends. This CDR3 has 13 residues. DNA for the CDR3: TGTGCCAGCAGGGAGATAGGGTCCTACGAGCAGTACTTC. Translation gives CASREIGSYEQYF. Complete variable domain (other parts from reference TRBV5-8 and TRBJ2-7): EAGVTQSPTHLIKTRGQQATLRCSPISGHTSVYWYQQALGLGLQFLLWYDEGEERNRGNFPPRFSGRQFPNYSSELNVNALELEDSALYLCASREIGSYEQYFGPGTRLTVT.

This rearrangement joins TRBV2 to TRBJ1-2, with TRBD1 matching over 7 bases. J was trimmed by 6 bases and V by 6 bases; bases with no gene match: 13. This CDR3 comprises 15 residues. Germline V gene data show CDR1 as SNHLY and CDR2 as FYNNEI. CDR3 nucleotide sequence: TGTGCCAGCAGCCTTTTTCGGGACAGCGCTGATGGCTACACCTTC. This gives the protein CASSLFRDSADGYTF.